This TCR beta chain derives from a study of control samples from healthy donors and cancer patients. Profiled with immunoSEQ multiplex PCR; TCRdb holds only in-frame clones, not every one. The sample shows 80,000 to 85,000 clones, about 88% of them seen only once. V shed 4 bases, J shed 6 bases, and the junction held 6 bases outside the gene matches. This CDR3 has 13 residues. CDR1 is SGHRS and CDR2 is YFSETQ in the germline V gene. The V gene is TRBV5-1, the J gene TRBJ2-7, with 8 bases fitting TRBD1. The sequence came from a woman aged 45-65 years in good health. What was sequenced was blood. The CDR3 spells CASSIDRGGEQYF. As DNA, the CDR3 is TGCGCCAGCAGCATTGACAGGGGAGGCGAGCAGTACTTC.